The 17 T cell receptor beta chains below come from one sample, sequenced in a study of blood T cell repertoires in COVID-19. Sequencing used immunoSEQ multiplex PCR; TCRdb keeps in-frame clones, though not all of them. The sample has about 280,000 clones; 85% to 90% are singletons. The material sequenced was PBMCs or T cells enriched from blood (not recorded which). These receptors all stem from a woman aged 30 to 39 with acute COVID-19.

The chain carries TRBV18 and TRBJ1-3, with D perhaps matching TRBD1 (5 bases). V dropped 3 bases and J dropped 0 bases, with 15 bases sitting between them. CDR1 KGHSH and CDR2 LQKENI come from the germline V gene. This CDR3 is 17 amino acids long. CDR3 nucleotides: TGTGCCAGCTCACCCGACTCAGGGATAACCTCTGGAAACACCATATATTTT. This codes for CASSPDSGITSGNTIYF.

CDR3 region: CASSPTDGNEYEQYF. The DNA for the CDR3 is TGCGCCAGCAGCCCGACGGACGGGAATGAGTACGAGCAGTACTTC. The chain is built from TRBV10-2 and TRBJ2-7, with D possibly being TRBD2 (5 bases). V was cut by 6 bases and J by 4 bases, with 19 bases left in between. CDR3 length equals 15 residues. Germline V gene data show CDR1 as WSHSY and CDR2 as SAAADI.

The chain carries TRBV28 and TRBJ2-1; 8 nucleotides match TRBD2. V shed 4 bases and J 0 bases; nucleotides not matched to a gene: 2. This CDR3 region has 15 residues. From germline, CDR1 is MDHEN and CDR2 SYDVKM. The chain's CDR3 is CASSWSGSSYNEQFF. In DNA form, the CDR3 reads TGTGCCAGCAGTTGGAGCGGGAGCTCCTACAATGAGCAGTTCTTC.

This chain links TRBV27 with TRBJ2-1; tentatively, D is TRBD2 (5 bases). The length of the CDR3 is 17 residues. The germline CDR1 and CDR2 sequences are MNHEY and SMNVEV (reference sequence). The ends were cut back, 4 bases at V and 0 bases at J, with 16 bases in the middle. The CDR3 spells CASSSQGLRSSYNEQFF. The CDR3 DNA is TGTGCCAGCAGTTCACAAGGACTGAGGAGCTCCTACAATGAGCAGTTCTTC.

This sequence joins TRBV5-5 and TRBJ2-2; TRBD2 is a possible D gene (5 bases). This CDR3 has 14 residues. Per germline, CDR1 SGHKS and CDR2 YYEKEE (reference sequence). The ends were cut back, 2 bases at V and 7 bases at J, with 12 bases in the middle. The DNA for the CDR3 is TGTGCCAGCAGCTTTGGTAGGGAGATCGGGGAGCTGTTTTTT. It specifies CASSFGREIGELFF.

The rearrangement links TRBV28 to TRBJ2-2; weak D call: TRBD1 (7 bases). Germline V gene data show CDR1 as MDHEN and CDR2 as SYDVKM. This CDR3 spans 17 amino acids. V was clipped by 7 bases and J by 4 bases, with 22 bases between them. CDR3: CASTLGGAGGGTGELFF. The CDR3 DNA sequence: TGTGCCAGCACCCTAGGAGGGGCAGGGGGTGGCACCGGGGAGCTGTTTTTT.

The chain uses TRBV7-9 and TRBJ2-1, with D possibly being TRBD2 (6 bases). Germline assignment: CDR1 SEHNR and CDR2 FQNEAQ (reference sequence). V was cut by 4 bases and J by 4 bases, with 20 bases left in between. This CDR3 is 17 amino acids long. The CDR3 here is CASSSAGSSGGYNEQFF. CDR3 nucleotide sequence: TGTGCCAGCAGCTCGGCGGGGAGTTCCGGCGGATACAATGAGCAGTTCTTC.

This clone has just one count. This CDR3 is CASSQDLGLAGGRYEQFF. The DNA of the CDR3 is TGCGCCAGCAGCCAAGACCTGGGACTAGCGGGAGGGCGGTATGAGCAGTTCTTC. The gene calls are TRBV4-1 and TRBJ2-1; 16 bases fit TRBD2. The CDR3 extends over 18 amino acids. Looked up from germline, CDR1 is MGHRA and CDR2 is YSYEKL. Trimming removed 0 bases from V and 8 bases from J; junction bases left unmatched: 7.

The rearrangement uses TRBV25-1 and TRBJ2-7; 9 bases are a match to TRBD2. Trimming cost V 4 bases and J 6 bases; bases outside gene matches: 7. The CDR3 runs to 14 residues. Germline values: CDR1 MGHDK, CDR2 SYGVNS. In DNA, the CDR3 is TGTGCCAGCAGTGGGGCGGGGGGGCGCGGCGAGCAGTACTTC. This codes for CASSGAGGRGEQYF.

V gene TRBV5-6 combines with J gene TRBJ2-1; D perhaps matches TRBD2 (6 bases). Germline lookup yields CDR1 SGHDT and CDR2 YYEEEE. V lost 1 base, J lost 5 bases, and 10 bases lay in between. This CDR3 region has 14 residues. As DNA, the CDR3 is TGTGCCAGCAGCTTGCAAAGGACTAACAATGAGCAGTTCTTC. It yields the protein CASSLQRTNNEQFF.

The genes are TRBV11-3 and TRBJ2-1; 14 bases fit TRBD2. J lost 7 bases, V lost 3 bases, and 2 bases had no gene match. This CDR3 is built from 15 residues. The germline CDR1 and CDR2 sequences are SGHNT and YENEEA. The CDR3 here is CASSLGLAGVNEQFF. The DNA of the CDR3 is TGTGCCAGCAGCTTGGGACTAGCGGGAGTAAATGAGCAGTTCTTC.

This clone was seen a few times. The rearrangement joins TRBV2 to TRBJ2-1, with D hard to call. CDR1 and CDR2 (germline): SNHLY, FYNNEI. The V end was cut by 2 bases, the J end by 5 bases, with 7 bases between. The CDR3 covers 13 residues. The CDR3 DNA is TGTGCCAGCAGTGAACAGGCCAACAATGAGCAGTTCTTC. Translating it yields CASSEQANNEQFF. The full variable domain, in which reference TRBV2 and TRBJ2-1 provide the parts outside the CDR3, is EPEVTQTPSHQVTQMGQEVILRCVPISNHLYFYWYRQILGQKVEFLVSFYNNEISEKSEIFDDQFSVERPDGSNFTLKIRSTKLEDSAMYFCASSEQANNEQFFGPGTRLTVL.

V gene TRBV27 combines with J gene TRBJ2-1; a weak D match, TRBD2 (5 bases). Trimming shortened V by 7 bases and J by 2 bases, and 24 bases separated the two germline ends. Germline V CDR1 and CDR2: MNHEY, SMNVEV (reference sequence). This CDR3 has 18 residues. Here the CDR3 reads CASTPRGRVTPPYNEQFF. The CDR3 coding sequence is TGTGCCAGCACCCCCCGGGGTCGGGTTACCCCACCCTACAATGAGCAGTTCTTC.

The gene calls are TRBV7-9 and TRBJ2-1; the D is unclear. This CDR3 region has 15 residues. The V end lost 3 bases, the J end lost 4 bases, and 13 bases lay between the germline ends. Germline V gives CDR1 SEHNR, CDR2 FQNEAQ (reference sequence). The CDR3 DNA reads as TGTGCCAGCAGCTTGTTGCAGTCCAGGTACAATGAGCAGTTCTTC. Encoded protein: CASSLLQSRYNEQFF.

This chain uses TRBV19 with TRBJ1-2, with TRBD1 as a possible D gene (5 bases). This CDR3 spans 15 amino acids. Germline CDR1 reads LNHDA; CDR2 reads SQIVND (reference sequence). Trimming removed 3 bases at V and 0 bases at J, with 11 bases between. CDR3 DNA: TGTGCCAGTAGTATCTCGGGGGAACCTAACTATGGCTACACCTTC. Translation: CASSISGEPNYGYTF.

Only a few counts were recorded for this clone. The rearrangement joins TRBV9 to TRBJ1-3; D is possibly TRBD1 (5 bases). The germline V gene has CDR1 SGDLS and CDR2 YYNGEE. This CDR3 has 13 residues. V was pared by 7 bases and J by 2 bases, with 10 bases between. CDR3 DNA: TGTGCCAGCGGCGACAGACCTGGAAACACCATATATTTT. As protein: CASGDRPGNTIYF.

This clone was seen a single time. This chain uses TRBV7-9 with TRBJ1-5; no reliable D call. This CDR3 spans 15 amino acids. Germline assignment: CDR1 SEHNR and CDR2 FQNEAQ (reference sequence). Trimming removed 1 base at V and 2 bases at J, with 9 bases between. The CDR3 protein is CASSLGLAGNQPQHF. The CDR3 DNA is TGTGCCAGCAGCTTAGGCCTGGCGGGCAATCAGCCCCAGCATTTT.